This T cell receptor (beta chain) was documented in a study of metastatic and nonmetastatic thyroid tumors. Study background: A comparison of repertoires was made across blood and tumor or nodule tissue from malignant and benign thyroid patients. Study-wide results and limits: Relative to benign nodules, malignant thyroid tumors were reportedly characterized by significantly elevated TCR beta diversity in blood and tumor.

Each patient came to thyroid surgery without any prior treatment (of any kind). The CDR3 is 16 residues long. The ends were cut back, 4 bases at V and 1 base at J, with 17 bases in the middle. Germline V gives CDR1 DFQATT, CDR2 SNEGSKA (reference sequence). With MiXCR, TCRdb reprocessed the PCR reads. The repertoire holds about 24,000 clones, with approximately 20% as singletons. Many counts were recorded for this clone. Antigen unknown. This TCR was recovered from a female donor with papillary thyroid cancer or a benign thyroid nodule (not recorded which). Some clones in this sample may be carry-over from other donors' samples. The V gene is TRBV20-1, the J gene TRBJ1-5, with D possibly TRBD1 on 6 matching bases. The sequencing input was blood. In DNA form, the CDR3 reads TGCAGTGCTAAATATACAGGGACGGAGAGCAATCAGCCCCAGCATTTT. This gives the protein CSAKYTGTESNQPQHF.